This T cell receptor beta chain was captured by sequencing in a study of blood T cell repertoires in COVID-19. This table comes from immunoSEQ multiplex PCR, and its TCRdb copy is limited to in-frame clones, with some not included. Among roughly 180,000 clones listed, about four fifths were seen once. Sample: peripheral blood. The sequence was collected from a woman aged 40 to 50 with COVID-19, enrolled during active disease.

DNA for the CDR3: TGTGCCAGCAGGAACAAAGCGAACTCCTACAATGAGCAGTTCTTC. It specifies CASRNKANSYNEQFF. The J gene is TRBJ2-1, the V gene TRBV27; D call uncertain. This CDR3 has 15 amino acids. The V gene lost 6 bases and the J gene lost 0 bases, with 12 bases spanning the gap. The germline CDR1 and CDR2 sequences are MNHEY and SMNVEV (reference sequence).